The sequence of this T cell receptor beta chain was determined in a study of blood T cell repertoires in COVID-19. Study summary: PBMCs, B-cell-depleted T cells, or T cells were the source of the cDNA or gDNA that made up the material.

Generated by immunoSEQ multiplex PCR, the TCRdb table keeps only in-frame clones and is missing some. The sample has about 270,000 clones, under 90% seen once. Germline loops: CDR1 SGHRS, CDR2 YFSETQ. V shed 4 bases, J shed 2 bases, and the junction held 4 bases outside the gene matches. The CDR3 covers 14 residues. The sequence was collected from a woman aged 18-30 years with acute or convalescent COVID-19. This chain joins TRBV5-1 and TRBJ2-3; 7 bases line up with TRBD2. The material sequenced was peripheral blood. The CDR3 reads CASSLAVDTDTQYF. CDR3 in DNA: TGCGCCAGCAGCCTAGCGGTAGACACAGATACGCAGTATTTT.